This TCR beta chain appears in the sequencing data of a study of blood T cell repertoires in COVID-19. This CDR3 contains 14 residues. V gave up 6 bases and J gave up 3 bases; unmatched junction bases: 3. The germline V gene encodes CDR1 MNHEY and CDR2 SMNVEV (reference sequence). Assay used: immunoSEQ multiplex PCR; TCRdb lists only in-frame clones, some missing. Here the sample spans roughly 68,000 clones, 70% to 90% being singletons. A word on this clone: The sample carries other DNA sequences with the same CDR3.

The TCR sequence derives from a woman aged 50 to 65 with COVID-19, enrolled during active disease. Sequenced sample: peripheral blood. The chain employs TRBV27 and TRBJ2-7, with TRBD2 matching over 12 bases. The CDR3 here is CASRGTSGYYEQYF. CDR3 nucleotides: TGTGCCAGCAGAGGGACTAGCGGGTACTACGAGCAGTACTTC.